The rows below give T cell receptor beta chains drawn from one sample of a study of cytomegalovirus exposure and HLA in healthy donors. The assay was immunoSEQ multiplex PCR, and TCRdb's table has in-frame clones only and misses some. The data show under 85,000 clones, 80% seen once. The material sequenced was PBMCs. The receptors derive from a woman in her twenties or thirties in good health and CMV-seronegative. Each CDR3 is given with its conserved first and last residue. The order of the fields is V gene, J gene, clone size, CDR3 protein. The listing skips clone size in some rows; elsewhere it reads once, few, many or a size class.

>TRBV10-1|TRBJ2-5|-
CASRRGTRPGTQYF
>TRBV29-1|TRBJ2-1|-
CSVYRDEQFF
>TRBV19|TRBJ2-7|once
CASSIGEGLYEQYF
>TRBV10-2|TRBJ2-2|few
CASRGTGNTGELFF
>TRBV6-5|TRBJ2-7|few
CASSHGTSGTGEQYF
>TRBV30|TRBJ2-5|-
CAWRSRQGSETQYF
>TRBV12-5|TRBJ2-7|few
CASGSGASSYEQYF
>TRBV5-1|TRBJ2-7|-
CASSTGLAGGEQYF
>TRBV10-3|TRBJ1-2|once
CAISEGRDIGYTF
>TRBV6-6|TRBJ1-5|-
CASSPDRFRQPQHF
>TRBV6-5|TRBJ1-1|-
CASSYSQVLNTEAFF
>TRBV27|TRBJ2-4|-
CASRGDSRFQYF
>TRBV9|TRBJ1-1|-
CASSVVEGREAFF
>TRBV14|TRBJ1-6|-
CASSLEDRAGNSPLHF
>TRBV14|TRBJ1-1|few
CASSQEGAGTEAFF
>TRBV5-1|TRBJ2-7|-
CASSFWREAYEQYF
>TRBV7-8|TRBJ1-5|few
CASSLGDRGFQPQHF
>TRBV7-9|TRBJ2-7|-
CASKPSGSGTYEQYF
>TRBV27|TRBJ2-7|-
CASSLKGSGYEQYF
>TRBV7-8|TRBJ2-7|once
CASTVQGSSYEQYF
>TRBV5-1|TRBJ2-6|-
CASSATGSGANVLTF
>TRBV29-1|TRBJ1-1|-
CSVVQGSPEAFF
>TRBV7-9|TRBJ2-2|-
CASSLLAGTLGELFF